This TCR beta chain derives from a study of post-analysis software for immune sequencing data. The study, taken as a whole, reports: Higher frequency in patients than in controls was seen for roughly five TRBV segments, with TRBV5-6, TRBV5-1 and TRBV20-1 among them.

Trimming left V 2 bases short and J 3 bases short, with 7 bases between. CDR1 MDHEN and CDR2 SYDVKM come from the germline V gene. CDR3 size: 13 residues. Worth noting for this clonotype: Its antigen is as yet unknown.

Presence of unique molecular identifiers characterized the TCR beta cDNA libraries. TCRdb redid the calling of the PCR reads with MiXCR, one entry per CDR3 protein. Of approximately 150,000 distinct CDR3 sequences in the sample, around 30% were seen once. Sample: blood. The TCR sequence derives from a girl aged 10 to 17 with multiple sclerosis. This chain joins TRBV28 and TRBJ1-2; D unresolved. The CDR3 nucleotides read TGTGCCAGCAGTTTAAACGGGTACTATGGCTACACCTTC. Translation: CASSLNGYYGYTF.